This is a list of T cell receptor beta chains from one sample in a study of OX40 agonist ivuxolimab in advanced cancers. Only in-frame clones appear in the TCRdb table, and some are missing; sequencing was by immunoSEQ multiplex PCR. The data hold around 94,000 clones, with about 93% observed a single time. Specimen: CD4+ or CD8+ T cells sorted from blood, collected in a trial of the OX40 agonist ivuxolimab. The receptors were gathered from an adult with an advanced solid tumor such as melanoma, head and neck, liver or kidney cancer. CDR3s leave out the opening cysteine and the closing phenylalanine or tryptophan.

len: 13; v_gene: TRBV11-3; CDR3aa: ASSYRQPGGAEAF
len: 13; v_gene: TRBV4-3; CDR3aa: ASSQDRQPNTEAF
len: 11; v_gene: TRBV11-3; CDR3aa: ASMEGVRETQY
len: 11; v_gene: TRBV21-1; CDR3aa: ASSKRAANKQY
len: 14; v_gene: TRBV4-2; CDR3aa: ASSQDQGEGSYEQY
len: 14; v_gene: TRBV10-3; CDR3aa: AISSLAGQYTDTQY
len: 12; v_gene: TRBV11-2; CDR3aa: ASSLLAGGDTQY
len: 15; v_gene: TRBV4-1; CDR3aa: ASSQTPLAGDRDTQY
len: 14; v_gene: TRBV9; CDR3aa: ASSVGGRLNTGELF
len: 13; v_gene: TRBV14; CDR3aa: ASSQWSRNTDTQY
len: 11; v_gene: TRBV18; CDR3aa: ASSEGQGLGYT
len: 11; v_gene: TRBV7-8; CDR3aa: ASSSPGRFGYT
len: 9; v_gene: TRBV11-3; CDR3aa: ASSSRTEAF
len: 14; v_gene: TRBV9; CDR3aa: ASSVGTGARTDTQY
len: 13; v_gene: TRBV18; CDR3aa: ASSTGTGLSQPQH
len: 14; v_gene: TRBV9; CDR3aa: ASSVGGRSSYNEQF
len: 9; v_gene: TRBV29-1; CDR3aa: SVSQGDEAF
len: 12; v_gene: TRBV15; CDR3aa: ATSRGLAGNTIY
len: 16; v_gene: TRBV5-4; CDR3aa: ASSLDLGVTSGRDEQF
len: 14; v_gene: TRBV11-2; CDR3aa: ASSSGRWGGTDTQY
len: 15; v_gene: TRBV5-1; CDR3aa: ASSTHLAGGLTDTQY
len: 14; v_gene: TRBV4-3; CDR3aa: ASSQEVSGSVDTQY
len: 16; v_gene: TRBV10-3; CDR3aa: AISESNLRQGGVEKLF
len: 10; v_gene: TRBV29-1; CDR3aa: SVDGPGYEQY
len: 12; v_gene: TRBV7-2; CDR3aa: ASSLGGNLDGYT
len: 13; v_gene: TRBV11-3; CDR3aa: ASSLGRAGKETQY
len: 9; v_gene: TRBV28; CDR3aa: ASSRGGELF
len: 21; v_gene: TRBV27; CDR3aa: ASSPKGTPYLWPGGPLNTEAF
len: 13; v_gene: TRBV6-5; CDR3aa: ASSYPGGENNEQF
len: 10; v_gene: TRBV6-5; CDR3aa: ASGTQQETQY
len: 11; v_gene: TRBV28; CDR3aa: ASSLRQVQGYT
len: 13; v_gene: TRBV19; CDR3aa: ASSLGLASTDTQY
len: 11; v_gene: TRBV19; CDR3aa: ASSLRQGGEQF
len: 13; v_gene: TRBV7-9; CDR3aa: ASSYSTGETEKLF
len: 14; v_gene: TRBV28; CDR3aa: ASSPPGRSSGNTIY
len: 13; v_gene: TRBV11-2; CDR3aa: ASSYSGTGNSPLH
len: 15; v_gene: TRBV5-1; CDR3aa: ASSLASAGQRAYEQY
len: 11; v_gene: TRBV5-6; CDR3aa: ASSLGLAGEQF
len: 9; v_gene: TRBV7-9; CDR3aa: ASSGMEEQY
len: 13; v_gene: TRBV11-3; CDR3aa: ASSLDGTSQETQY
len: 10; v_gene: TRBV7-9; CDR3aa: ASSLGTPEAF